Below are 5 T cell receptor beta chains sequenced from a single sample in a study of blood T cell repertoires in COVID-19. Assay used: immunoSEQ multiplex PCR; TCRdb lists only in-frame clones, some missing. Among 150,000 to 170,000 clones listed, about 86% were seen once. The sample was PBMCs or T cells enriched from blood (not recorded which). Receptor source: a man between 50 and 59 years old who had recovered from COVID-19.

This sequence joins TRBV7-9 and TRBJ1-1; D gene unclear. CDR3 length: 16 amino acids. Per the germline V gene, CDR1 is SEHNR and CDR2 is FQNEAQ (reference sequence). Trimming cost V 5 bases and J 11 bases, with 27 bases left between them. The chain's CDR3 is CASSHNPTRESDAAFF. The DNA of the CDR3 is TGTGCCAGCAGCCACAACCCAACGAGGGAATCAGATGCGGCTTTCTTT.

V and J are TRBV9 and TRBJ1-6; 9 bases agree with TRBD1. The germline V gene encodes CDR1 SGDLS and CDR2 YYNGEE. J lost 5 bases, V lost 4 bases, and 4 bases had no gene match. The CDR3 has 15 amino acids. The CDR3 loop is CASSYRGRDNSPLHF. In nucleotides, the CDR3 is TGTGCCAGCAGCTACAGGGGGCGAGATAATTCACCCCTCCACTTT.

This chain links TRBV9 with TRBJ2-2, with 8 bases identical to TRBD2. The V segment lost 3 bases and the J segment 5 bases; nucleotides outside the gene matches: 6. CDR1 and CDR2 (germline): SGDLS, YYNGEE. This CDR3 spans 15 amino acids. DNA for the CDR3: TGTGCCAGCAGCGGGGGACTAGTGGGTACCGGGGAGCTGTTTTTT. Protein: CASSGGLVGTGELFF.

The CDR3 reads CASSHDLQGANEQFF. The DNA for the CDR3 is TGCGCCAGCAGCCATGACCTACAGGGGGCAAATGAGCAGTTCTTC. The chain joins TRBV4-3 to TRBJ2-1, with TRBD1 matching over 9 bases. The germline gives CDR1 LGHNA, CDR2 YSLEER. The CDR3 is made up of 15 amino acids. V lost 3 bases to trimming and J lost 7 bases; unmatched junction nucleotides: 7.

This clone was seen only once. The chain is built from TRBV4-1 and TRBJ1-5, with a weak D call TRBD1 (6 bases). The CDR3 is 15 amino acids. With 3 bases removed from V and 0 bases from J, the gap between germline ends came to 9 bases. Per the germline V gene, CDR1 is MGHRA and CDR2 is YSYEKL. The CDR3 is CASSQDRSSNQPQHF. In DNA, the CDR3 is TGCGCCAGCAGCCAGGACAGAAGTAGCAATCAGCCCCAGCATTTT.